Listed below are T cell receptor beta chains from one sample, sequenced in a study of cytomegalovirus exposure and HLA in healthy donors. The table came from immunoSEQ multiplex PCR; TCRdb's copy has only in-frame clones and leaves some out. The table includes 150,000 to 200,000 clones, roughly 81% detected once. Material: PBMCs. The origin of the receptors is a woman under 30 in good health and CMV-seropositive. Both conserved end residues are part of each CDR3. A D gene is named only where the DNA matches it firmly. Clone size is given for some rows only: seen once, a few or many times, or a class if the clone is expanded.

d_call	v_call	j_call	clone_size	cdr3_aa	cdr3_nt
TRBD2	TRBV13	TRBJ2-5	.	CASSSRLAGGRETQYF	TGTGCCAGCAGTTCAAGACTAGCGGGGGGGCGGGAGACCCAGTACTTC
.	TRBV6-5	TRBJ2-7	few	CASSYLRVSDEQYF	TGTGCCAGCAGTTACCTCAGGGTATCGGACGAGCAGTACTTC
TRBD1	TRBV27	TRBJ2-7	.	CASSSDRGGYEQYF	TGTGCCAGCAGTTCAGACAGGGGCGGGTACGAGCAGTACTTC
.	TRBV18	TRBJ1-2	.	CASSPNADGSYGYTF	TGTGCCAGCTCACCAAACGCTGACGGGAGCTATGGCTACACCTTC
TRBD1	TRBV7-2	TRBJ2-7	few	CASSIDRGYEQYF	TGTGCCAGCAGCATCGACAGGGGCTACGAGCAGTACTTC
TRBD1	TRBV19	TRBJ2-3	.	CASRQGKDTQYF	TGTGCCAGCCGACAGGGGAAAGATACGCAGTATTTT
.	TRBV13	TRBJ2-1	.	CASSTERGGEQFF	TGTGCCAGCAGCACCGAGAGGGGGGGTGAGCAGTTCTTC
.	TRBV19	TRBJ2-7	.	CASSIGGGVGYEQYF	TGTGCCAGTAGTATTGGAGGTGGGGTCGGGTACGAGCAGTACTTC
TRBD1	TRBV15	TRBJ1-5	.	CATSRFYSGTGGNQPQHF	TGTGCCACCAGCAGGTTCTACTCGGGGACAGGTGGCAATCAGCCCCAGCATTTT
.	TRBV5-4	TRBJ1-3	.	CASSLGSGSGNTIYF	TGTGCCAGCAGCCTCGGTTCGGGTTCTGGAAACACCATATATTTT
.	TRBV2	TRBJ1-6	.	CASSGVTGAYNSPLHF	TGTGCCAGCAGTGGAGTAACGGGTGCCTATAATTCACCCCTCCACTTT
TRBD1	TRBV27	TRBJ2-4	.	CASSPLAGTGSKNIQYF	TGTGCCAGCAGTCCCTTAGCCGGGACAGGGTCCAAAAACATTCAGTACTTC
TRBD1	TRBV9	TRBJ2-5	.	CASSVITGGQETQYF	TGTGCCAGCAGCGTTATTACAGGGGGCCAAGAGACCCAGTACTTC
.	TRBV4-3	TRBJ1-3	.	CASSQVAGNPGNTIYF	TGCGCCAGCAGCCAAGTGGCAGGGAACCCTGGAAACACCATATATTTT
.	TRBV7-9	TRBJ2-7	.	CASSSYMGQVTYEQYF	TGTGCCAGCAGCTCCTATATGGGGCAGGTTACCTACGAGCAGTACTTC